Below are 6 T cell receptor beta chains sequenced from a single sample in a study of blood T cells in healthy people across ages. A second PCR of roughly 6 to 12 cycles used a sample-barcoded 5' primer and a J-beta primer mix. TCRdb passed the 5' RACE reads through MiXCR, listing each CDR3 protein once. The sample holds 540,000 or so distinct CDR3 sequences, 20% to 30% seen once. The same data also went into a second study, on T cells of mothers and their children.

Sequencing was done on a sample of blood. The receptors derive from a boy aged 5-17 years in good health.

In this sample, this clonotype turned up a few times. The V gene is TRBV29-1, the J gene TRBJ1-2; D possibly corresponds to TRBD1 (5 bases). V was trimmed by 3 bases and J by 6 bases, leaving 17 bases between them. CDR1 SQVTM and CDR2 ANQGSEA come from the germline V gene. The CDR3 is 14 residues long. In nucleotides, the CDR3 is TGCAGCGTTGACCCGGCAGGGTCAGGAGATGGCTACACCTTC. This translates into CSVDPAGSGDGYTF. The full variable domain, with the rest looked up from reference TRBV29-1 and TRBJ1-2, is SAVISQKPSRDICQRGTSLTIQCQVDSQVTMMFWYRQQPGQSLTLIATANQGSEATYESGFVIDKFPISRPNLTFSTLTVSNMSPEDSSIYLCSVDPAGSGDGYTFGSGTRLTVV.

The rearrangement links TRBV10-3 to TRBJ2-7; D possibly corresponds to TRBD2 (5 bases). The CDR3 has 13 amino acids. V lost 4 bases, J lost 0 bases, and 7 bases lay in between. Germline lookup yields CDR1 ENHRY and CDR2 SYGVKD. The CDR3, as DNA: TGTGCCATCAGTGGACGGGGCTCCTACGAGCAGTACTTC. This translates into CAISGRGSYEQYF.

This clonotype came up a few times. The chain employs TRBV11-1 and TRBJ2-1, with 9 bases that match TRBD2. J lost 8 bases, V lost 5 bases, and 10 bases had no gene match. The germline CDR1 and CDR2 sequences are SGHAT and FQDESV (reference sequence). CDR3 length: 15 residues. The CDR3 spells CASSPVLAGWDEQFF. CDR3 bases: TGTGCCAGCAGCCCGGTCCTAGCGGGGTGGGATGAGCAGTTCTTC.

This clonotype has a handful of counts. The V and J genes are TRBV6-1 and TRBJ2-7, with a weak D call TRBD1 (5 bases). CDR1 MNHNS and CDR2 SASEGT come from the germline V gene. CDR3 length: 14 amino acids. V lost 7 bases to trimming and J lost 0 bases, with 13 bases between them. CDR3 DNA sequence: TGTGCCAGCAATACGGACACGAGCTCCTACGAGCAGTACTTC. Protein product: CASNTDTSSYEQYF.

The chain has TRBV6-5 and TRBJ2-4; 8 bases agree with TRBD2. Germline trimming cut 9 bases from V and 0 bases from J; bases unmatched to any gene: 7. Germline CDR1 is MNHEY and CDR2 is SVGAGI. CDR3 length: 15 amino acids. As DNA, the CDR3 is TGTGCCAGTAAAACGGGGGGGATAGCCAAAAACATTCAGTACTTC. Encoded protein: CASKTGGIAKNIQYF.

This clonotype has only one observation. The chain couples TRBV5-1 to TRBJ2-7, with TRBD2 as a possible D gene (5 bases). Between the trimmed V and J ends, which lost 2 bases and 5 bases, there was a span of 11 bases. The CDR3 consists of 13 residues. Germline loops: CDR1 SGHRS, CDR2 YFSETQ. The CDR3 region is CASSLPERDEQYF. The CDR3 region has the DNA TGCGCCAGCAGCTTACCCGAGAGGGACGAGCAGTACTTC.